Presented here are 20 T cell receptor beta chains from one specimen sequenced in a study of shared clonotypes between healthy human individuals. Generated by immunoSEQ multiplex PCR, the TCRdb table keeps only in-frame clones and is missing some. In the table there are around 200,000 clones, 65% to 70% of which are singletons. The source material was memory CD4+ T cells sorted from blood. Noted subset: CD45RA-negative fraction. The receptors were sampled from a man younger than 40 in good health.

This sequence joins TRBV5-5 and TRBJ2-2; 8 nucleotides align to TRBD2. Germline V gene sequence: CDR1 SGHKS, CDR2 YYEKEE (reference sequence). The CDR3 runs 15 residues. Trimming cost V 6 bases and J 2 bases; bases outside gene matches: 6. Here the CDR3 reads CASTYGTSNTGELFF. The CDR3 coding sequence is TGTGCCAGCACCTACGGGACTAGTAACACCGGGGAGCTGTTTTTT. Complete variable domain (other parts from reference TRBV5-5 and TRBJ2-2): DAGVTQSPTHLIKTRGQQVTLRCSPISGHKSVSWYQQVLGQGPQFIFQYYEKEERGRGNFPDRFSARQFPNYSSELNVNALLLGDSALYLCASTYGTSNTGELFFGEGSRLTVL.

CDR3 loop: CASGEGRFTDTQYF. The CDR3 bases are TGTGCCAGCGGGGAGGGACGGTTCACAGATACGCAGTATTTT. J is TRBJ2-3 and V is TRBV14, with 7 bases fitting TRBD2. CDR1 and CDR2 (germline): SGHDN, FVKESK. V shed 8 bases, J shed 2 bases, and the junction held 7 bases outside the gene matches. The CDR3 totals 14 residues.

In its sample, this clone was seen a few times. The CDR3, as DNA: TGTGCCTGGAGTGTTAACGCGCCGATGGAGCTGTTTTTT. Its protein is CAWSVNAPMELFF. The chain has TRBV30 and TRBJ2-2, with D hard to call. Germline CDR1 reads GTSNPN; CDR2 reads SVGIG (reference sequence). V was cut by 0 bases and J by 10 bases, with 12 bases left in between. This CDR3 is 13 amino acids long.

The chain recombines TRBV21-1 with TRBJ2-7; the D call of TRBD2 is as the table states it, not checked on the DNA. TRBV21-1 is classified as a pseudogene. The CDR3 totals 14 residues. The CDR3 coding sequence is TGTGCCAGCAGCGAAAGACTAGCACCCTACGAGCAGTACTTC. The encoded protein is CASSERLAPYEQYF.

This sequence joins TRBV2 and TRBJ1-3; D gene ambiguous. The CDR3 spans 13 residues. Trimming removed 3 bases from V and 0 bases from J, with 3 bases in between. Germline CDR1 and CDR2: SNHLY and FYNNEI. This chain's CDR3 is CASSEISGNTIYF. In nucleotides, the CDR3 is TGTGCCAGCAGTGAGATCTCTGGAAACACCATATATTTT.

V is TRBV27 and J is TRBJ2-1; 13 bases agree with TRBD2. V was pared by 4 bases and J by 0 bases, with 6 bases of the junction left unmatched. The CDR3 covers 18 residues. CDR1 and CDR2 from the germline V gene are MNHEY and SMNVEV (reference sequence). This chain's CDR3 is CASSSGTSGIASYNEQFF. The CDR3, as DNA: TGTGCCAGCAGTTCCGGGACTAGCGGGATTGCCTCCTACAATGAGCAGTTCTTC.

V usage is TRBV2 and J usage is TRBJ2-1, with 8 nucleotides matching TRBD2. V lost 8 bases and J lost 2; bases outside the gene matches: 5. The CDR3 has 14 residues. Germline lookup yields CDR1 SNHLY and CDR2 FYNNEI. The CDR3 sequence: CASSGGGAYNEQFF. DNA of the CDR3: TGTGCCAGCTCGGGAGGGGGAGCCTACAATGAGCAGTTCTTC.

V usage is TRBV11-3 and J usage is TRBJ2-2, with 9 bases lining up with TRBD1. The CDR3 has 15 amino acids. With 3 bases clipped from V and 2 bases from J, the junction kept 1 base outside the gene matches. The V gene's germline CDR1 is SGHNT and CDR2 YENEEA. CDR3 sequence (DNA): TGTGCCAGCAGCTTGGGACAGGGAAACACCGGGGAGCTGTTTTTT. It translates to CASSLGQGNTGELFF.

This chain uses TRBV5-1 with TRBJ2-7; 13 nucleotides match TRBD2. J was trimmed by 4 bases and V by 2 bases; bases with no gene match: 9. This CDR3 comprises 17 residues. The germline gives CDR1 SGHRS, CDR2 YFSETQ. The CDR3, as DNA: TGCGCCAGCAGCTTCTTGGTTCGGGGACTAGCGGGGTACGAGCAGTACTTC. Its protein product is CASSFLVRGLAGYEQYF.

J is TRBJ2-3 and V is TRBV4-1; TRBD2 aligns across 8 bases. The germline gives CDR1 MGHRA, CDR2 YSYEKL. The CDR3 is 18 amino acids. Losses at the gene ends were 0 bases for V and 4 bases for J; bases not matched to a gene: 12. The CDR3 here is CASSQDPHSAGGADTQYF. CDR3 in DNA: TGCGCCAGCAGCCAAGATCCTCATAGCGCGGGAGGCGCAGATACGCAGTATTTT.

The V and J genes are TRBV7-8 and TRBJ2-7, with 9 bases aligning to TRBD2. CDR3 size: 16 residues. Germline-derived CDR1 and CDR2 are SGHVS and FQNEAQ. Trimming removed 5 bases from V and 1 base from J; junction bases left unmatched: 9. This CDR3 reads CASSLIAGAMSYEQYF. In DNA, the CDR3 is TGTGCCAGCAGCCTAATAGCGGGAGCCATGTCCTACGAGCAGTACTTC.

The table lists this clone with a few counts. This rearrangement joins TRBV15 to TRBJ1-1; D perhaps matches TRBD1 (6 bases). The germline V gene encodes CDR1 LNHNV and CDR2 YYDKDF (reference sequence). V was shortened by 0 bases and J by 6 bases, with 14 bases between the two germline ends. This CDR3 comprises 15 residues. CDR3 nucleotides: TGTGCCACCAGCAGAGAAGGTTGGGGGGCGGCTGAAGCTTTCTTT. This sequence encodes CATSREGWGAAEAFF.

The chain carries TRBV6-1 and TRBJ1-5; the match to TRBD1 covers 8 bases. There are 15 residues in the CDR3. CDR1 MNHNS and CDR2 SASEGT come from the germline V gene. The V and J ends lost 7 bases and 6 bases, in that order; junction bases with no gene match: 11. This chain's CDR3 is CASTSGGPSGQPQHF. In DNA, the CDR3 is TGTGCCAGCACTTCAGGGGGCCCCTCCGGTCAGCCCCAGCATTTT.

This chain connects TRBV27 to TRBJ2-5, with TRBD1 matching over 9 bases. The germline gives CDR1 MNHEY, CDR2 SMNVEV (reference sequence). V gave up 6 bases and J gave up 7 bases; unmatched junction bases: 6. The CDR3 contains 13 residues. CDR3 in amino acids: CASRTGTGMTQYF. Here the CDR3 DNA reads TGTGCCAGCAGAACCGGGACAGGGATGACCCAGTACTTC.

This clone was observed once. The chain carries TRBV6-1 and TRBJ2-7; 8 bases are shared with TRBD2. Germline CDR1 reads MNHNS; CDR2 reads SASEGT. V lost 7 bases to trimming and J lost 3 bases; unmatched junction nucleotides: 5. This CDR3 is built from 13 residues. The CDR3 sequence: CASTASGLYEQYF. The CDR3 region has the DNA TGTGCCAGCACTGCTAGCGGGCTCTACGAGCAGTACTTC.

This clone was recorded a few times. The chain is built from TRBV5-1 and TRBJ2-7; D possibly uses TRBD1 or TRBD2 (6 bases each). V shed 5 bases and J shed 3 bases, with 15 bases lying between them. Germline-derived CDR1 and CDR2 are SGHRS and YFSETQ. The CDR3 contains 14 residues. The CDR3 DNA follows: TGCGCCAGCAGACAACAGGGAGGTCTCTACGAGCAGTACTTC. Its protein is CASRQQGGLYEQYF.

There are a few counts of this clone. V is TRBV18 and J is TRBJ2-1; no definite D call. The CDR3 runs 15 residues. Trimming left V 0 bases short and J 6 bases short, with 12 bases between. Germline values: CDR1 KGHSH, CDR2 LQKENI. CDR3 amino acids: CASSPPGSPRNEQFF. The CDR3 DNA reads as TGTGCCAGCTCACCACCGGGCAGTCCCCGCAATGAGCAGTTCTTC.

The genes are TRBV5-5 and TRBJ2-6; D might be TRBD1 or TRBD2, each matching 6 bases. CDR1 SGHKS and CDR2 YYEKEE come from the germline V gene (reference sequence). This CDR3 contains 20 residues. V lost 0 bases, J lost 2 bases, and 21 bases lay in between. The chain's CDR3 is CASSLAGARGLSPGANVLTF. The CDR3 bases are TGTGCCAGCAGCTTGGCGGGGGCCAGGGGTTTGTCTCCTGGGGCCAACGTCCTGACTTTC.

The chain recombines TRBV6-6 with TRBJ2-3; 10 nucleotides align to TRBD1. Trimming cost V 6 bases and J 4 bases; bases outside gene matches: 7. Germline V gene data show CDR1 as MNHNY and CDR2 as SVGAGI (reference sequence). This CDR3 is built from 15 residues. For the CDR3, the DNA is TGTGCCAGCAGCCAAGACAGGGGGCATTCAGATACGCAGTATTTT. Amino acids: CASSQDRGHSDTQYF.

The chain recombines TRBV5-1 with TRBJ2-1; 9 positions agree with TRBD2. Germline lookup yields CDR1 SGHRS and CDR2 YFSETQ. CDR3 length: 15 residues. V trimming: 5 bases; J trimming: 9 bases; junction bases outside the gene matches: 12. The CDR3 is CASSRLAGRDGEQFF. The DNA of the CDR3 is TGCGCCAGCAGTCGGCTAGCGGGAAGAGACGGTGAGCAGTTCTTC.